Following are 5 T cell receptor beta chains from one sample sequenced in a study of blood T cell repertoires in COVID-19. TCRdb keeps only in-frame clones here, not all; method: immunoSEQ multiplex PCR. The sample lists fewer than 250,000 clones; around 88% were seen once. Sequenced sample: peripheral blood. All receptors derive from a woman aged 45-59 years with acute or convalescent COVID-19.

The chain couples TRBV5-4 to TRBJ1-2; 7 bases fit TRBD1. With V trimmed by 4 bases and J by 8 bases, 8 bases remained unmatched. The CDR3 runs to 13 residues. Germline V gene sequence: CDR1 SGHNT, CDR2 YYREEE (reference sequence). The CDR3 coding sequence is TGTGCCAGCAGCACCGGGACAGAAAGGGGCTACACCTTC. Translating it yields CASSTGTERGYTF.

The chain joins TRBV28 to TRBJ2-3, with D hard to call. Germline-derived CDR1 and CDR2 are MDHEN and SYDVKM. Trimming stripped 3 bases from V and 0 bases from J, with 10 bases between. The CDR3 runs to 15 residues. This chain's CDR3 is CASSFGLGSTDTQYF. The CDR3 bases are TGTGCCAGCAGTTTTGGCCTAGGTAGCACAGATACGCAGTATTTT.

The chain is built from TRBV21-1 and TRBJ2-4; TRBD2 is the table's D call and was not checked against the DNA. TRBV21-1 is shown as a pseudogene. CDR3 length equals 19 residues. For the CDR3, the DNA is TGTGCCAGCAGCAAAGTAGGGGGGAGGGATTGGGTTTCAGGAAACATTCAGTACTTC. This encodes CASSKVGGRDWVSGNIQYF.

The chain joins TRBV25-1 to TRBJ2-7; TRBD2 aligns across 9 bases. CDR3 length: 14 residues. CDR1 MGHDK and CDR2 SYGVNS come from the germline V gene. The J segment lost 6 bases and the V segment lost 6 bases, leaving 9 bases of the junction unmatched. The CDR3 spells CASSRTVREGEQYF. DNA of the CDR3: TGTGCCAGCAGCCGAACAGTGCGGGAGGGCGAGCAGTACTTC.

This clone showed up just a few times. This rearrangement joins TRBV5-1 to TRBJ2-1; 13 bases match TRBD2. Germline loops: CDR1 SGHRS, CDR2 YFSETQ. Trimming took 4 bases from V and 8 from J; bases not matched to a gene: 6. The CDR3 is 15 amino acids. The CDR3 region is CASSLGTSGVYEQFF. The CDR3 DNA reads as TGCGCCAGCAGCCTGGGGACTAGCGGGGTCTATGAGCAGTTCTTC.